This T cell receptor (beta chain) came from a study of T-cell memory formation after mild COVID-19. For the study at large: TCR clusters largely stayed donor specific. Study-level findings and limits: Some clones that responded turned up in pre-infection memory, which suggests that cross-reactive memory joined in.

This clonotype was recorded once. Its specificity is unknown. The ends lost 1 base at V and 4 bases at J; junction bases unmatched: 8. The CDR3 is 16 residues long. Per the germline V gene, CDR1 is DFQATT and CDR2 is SNEGSKA (reference sequence). Via MiXCR, TCRdb re-called the 5' RACE reads, giving one row per CDR3 protein. This sample yields around 370,000 distinct CDR3 sequences, of which around 21% are seen a single time; 12% belongs to the top ten. The clonotype was recovered from an adult woman who had mild COVID-19 (a few samples of this study predate the infection). Cell type and time point are not known. The V call is TRBV20-1, the J call TRBJ1-4; the match to TRBD1 covers 8 bases. Material for sequencing was PBMCs or a T cell subset sorted from them (not recorded which). CDR3 in amino acids: CSARVDSGQGNEKLFF. The CDR3, as DNA: TGCAGTGCTAGAGTGGATTCTGGACAGGGTAATGAAAAACTGTTTTTT.